This entry concerns a single TCR beta chain. The sample belongs to a study of T cell responses to AZD1222 COVID-19 vaccine. The repertoire was sequenced with immunoSEQ multiplex PCR; TCRdb's copy has only in-frame clones and lacks some. The repertoire holds 100,000 to 150,000 clones, with around 84% as singletons. The origin of this receptor is an adult who received the AZD1222 COVID-19 vaccine. The sequences come from peripheral blood, collected 28 days after the second AZD1222 dose.

This CDR3 is CAWARQGWYEKLFF. CDR3 sequence (DNA): TGTGCCTGGGCCAGACAGGGATGGTATGAAAAACTGTTTTTT. The J gene is TRBJ1-4, the V gene TRBV30; 7 bases match TRBD1. V was clipped by 5 bases and J by 6 bases; unmatched bases: 9. Germline V gives CDR1 GTSNPN, CDR2 SVGIG (reference sequence). CDR3 size: 14 residues.